This T cell receptor (beta chain) comes out of a study of T cell repertoires in cytomegalovirus infection. The CDR3 has 16 residues. V lost 1 base, J lost 8 bases, and 18 bases lay in between. Germline V gene data show CDR1 as SGHRS and CDR2 as YFSETQ. TCRdb reprocessed the reads with MiXCR, giving one entry per CDR3 protein. The sample contains around 710,000 distinct CDR3 sequences, under 35% of which appear only once. This clonotype has only a few counts. The antigen is unknown. The chain joins TRBV5-1 to TRBJ1-4, with D unclear. The sample here was cultured CD8+ T cells from PBMCs, taken from culture after CMV antigen stimulation. This receptor was obtained from a human donor in good health (CMV status not recorded). Some clones in this sample may be carry-over from other donors' samples. In DNA, the CDR3 is TGCGCCAGCAGCTTGTACTCAAGGAACCCCTGGGAAAAACTGTTTTTT. Its protein product is CASSLYSRNPWEKLFF.